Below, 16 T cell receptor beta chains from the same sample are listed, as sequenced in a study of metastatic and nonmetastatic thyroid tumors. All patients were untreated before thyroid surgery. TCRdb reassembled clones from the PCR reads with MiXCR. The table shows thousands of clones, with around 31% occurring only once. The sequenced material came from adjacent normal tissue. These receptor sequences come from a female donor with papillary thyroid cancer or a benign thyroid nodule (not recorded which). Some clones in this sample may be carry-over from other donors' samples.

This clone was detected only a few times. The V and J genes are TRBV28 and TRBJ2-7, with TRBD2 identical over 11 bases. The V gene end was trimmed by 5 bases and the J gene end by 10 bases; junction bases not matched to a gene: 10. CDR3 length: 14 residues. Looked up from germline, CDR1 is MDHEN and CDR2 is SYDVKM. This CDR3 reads CASSPPTSGDIQYF. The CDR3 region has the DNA TGTGCCAGCAGTCCACCGACTAGCGGGGACATACAGTACTTC.

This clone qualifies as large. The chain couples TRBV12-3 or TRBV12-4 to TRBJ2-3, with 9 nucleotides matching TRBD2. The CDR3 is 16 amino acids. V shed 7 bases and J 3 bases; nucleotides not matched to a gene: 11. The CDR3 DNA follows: TGTGCCAGCACCTTGAGGGCGGGAGGGCCAACAGATACGCAGTATTTT. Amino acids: CASTLRAGGPTDTQYF.

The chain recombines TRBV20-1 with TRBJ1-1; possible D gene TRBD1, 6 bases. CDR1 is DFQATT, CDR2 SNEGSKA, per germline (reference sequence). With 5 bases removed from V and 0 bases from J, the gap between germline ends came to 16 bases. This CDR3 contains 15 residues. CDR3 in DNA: TGCAGTGCTGGGATCCGGACAGCCCTGAACACTGAAGCTTTCTTT. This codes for CSAGIRTALNTEAFF.

CDR3 loop: CASSSFYGNTIYF. Written as DNA, the CDR3 is TGTGCCAGCAGTTCATTCTATGGAAACACCATATATTTT. The chain carries TRBV27 and TRBJ1-3; D remains ambiguous. The CDR3 is 13 residues long. The V and J ends lost 4 bases and 3 bases respectively, with 7 bases between them. Looked up from germline, CDR1 is MNHEY and CDR2 is SMNVEV (reference sequence).

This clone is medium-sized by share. The CDR3 nucleotides read TGTGCCAGCAGCGTATTGCGGGAGGCAGATACGCAGTATTTT. Translating gives CASSVLREADTQYF. This chain links TRBV9 with TRBJ2-3, with 8 bases that match TRBD2. CDR1 and CDR2 from the germline V gene are SGDLS and YYNGEE. Trimming cost V 1 base and J 4 bases; bases outside gene matches: 2. The CDR3 sequence is 14 residues long.

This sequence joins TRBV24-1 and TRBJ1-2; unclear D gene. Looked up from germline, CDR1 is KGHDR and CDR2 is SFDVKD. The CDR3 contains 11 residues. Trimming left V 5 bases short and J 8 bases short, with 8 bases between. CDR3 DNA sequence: TGTGCCACCAGTGGTCTGACAGGCTACACCTTC. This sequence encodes CATSGLTGYTF.

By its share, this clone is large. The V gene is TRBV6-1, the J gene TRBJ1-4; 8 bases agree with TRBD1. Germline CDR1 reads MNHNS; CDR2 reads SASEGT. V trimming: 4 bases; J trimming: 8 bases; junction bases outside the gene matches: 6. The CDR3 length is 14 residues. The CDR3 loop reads CASSGTGWGEKLFF. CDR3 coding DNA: TGTGCCAGCAGTGGGACAGGGTGGGGAGAAAAACTGTTTTTT.

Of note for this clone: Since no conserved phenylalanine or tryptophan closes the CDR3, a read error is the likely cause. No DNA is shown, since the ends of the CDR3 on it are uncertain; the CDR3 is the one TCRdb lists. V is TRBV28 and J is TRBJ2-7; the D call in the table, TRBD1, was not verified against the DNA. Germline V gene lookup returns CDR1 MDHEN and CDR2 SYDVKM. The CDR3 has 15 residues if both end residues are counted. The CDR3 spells CASSGVGTASYEHYI.

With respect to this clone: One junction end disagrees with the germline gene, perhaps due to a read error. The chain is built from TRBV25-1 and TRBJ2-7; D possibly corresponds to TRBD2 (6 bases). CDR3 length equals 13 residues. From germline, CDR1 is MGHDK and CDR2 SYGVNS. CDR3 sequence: CASSENSGYEQYF. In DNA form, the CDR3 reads TGTGCCAGCAGTGAAAATAGCGGCTACGAGCAATACTTC.

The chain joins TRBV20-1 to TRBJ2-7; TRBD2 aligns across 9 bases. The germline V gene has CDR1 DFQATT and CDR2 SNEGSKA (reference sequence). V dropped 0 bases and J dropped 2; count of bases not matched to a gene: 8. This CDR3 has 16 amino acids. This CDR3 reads CSARDNRAGGTYEQYF. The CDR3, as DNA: TGCAGTGCTAGAGACAATCGAGCGGGAGGCACCTACGAGCAGTACTTC.

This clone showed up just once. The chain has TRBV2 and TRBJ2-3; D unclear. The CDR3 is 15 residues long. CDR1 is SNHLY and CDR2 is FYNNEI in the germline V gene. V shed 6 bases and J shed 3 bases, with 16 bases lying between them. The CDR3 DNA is TGTGCCAGCAGACCCCGGTACTGGGGAACAGATACGCAGTATTTT. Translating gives CASRPRYWGTDTQYF.

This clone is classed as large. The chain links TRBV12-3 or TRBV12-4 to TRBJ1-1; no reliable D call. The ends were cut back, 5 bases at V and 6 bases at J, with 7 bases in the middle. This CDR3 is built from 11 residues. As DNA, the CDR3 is TGTGCCAGCAGTCTCAGCGCTGAAGCTTTCTTT. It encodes CASSLSAEAFF.

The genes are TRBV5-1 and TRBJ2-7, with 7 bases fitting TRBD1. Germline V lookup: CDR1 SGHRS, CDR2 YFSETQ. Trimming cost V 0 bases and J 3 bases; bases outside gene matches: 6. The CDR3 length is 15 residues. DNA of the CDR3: TGCGCCAGCAGCTTGGCAGGGGGAATTTTCTACGAGCAGTACTTC. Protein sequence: CASSLAGGIFYEQYF.

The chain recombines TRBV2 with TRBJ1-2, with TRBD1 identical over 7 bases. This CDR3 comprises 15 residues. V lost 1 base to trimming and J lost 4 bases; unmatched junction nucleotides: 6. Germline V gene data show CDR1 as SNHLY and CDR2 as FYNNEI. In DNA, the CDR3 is TGTGCCAGCAGTGAAGTGGACAGGAAACTCTATGGCTACACCTTC. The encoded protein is CASSEVDRKLYGYTF.

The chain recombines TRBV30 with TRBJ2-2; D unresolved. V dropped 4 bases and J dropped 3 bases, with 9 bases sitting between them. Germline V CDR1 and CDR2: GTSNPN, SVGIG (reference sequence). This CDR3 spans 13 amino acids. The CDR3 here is CAWTRLHTGELFF. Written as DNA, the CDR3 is TGTGCCTGGACTCGGCTCCACACCGGGGAGCTGTTTTTT.

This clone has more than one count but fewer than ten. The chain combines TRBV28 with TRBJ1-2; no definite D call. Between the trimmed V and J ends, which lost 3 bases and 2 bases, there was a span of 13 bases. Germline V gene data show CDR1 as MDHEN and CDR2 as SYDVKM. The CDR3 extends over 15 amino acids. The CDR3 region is CASSFPERKNYGYTF. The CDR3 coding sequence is TGTGCCAGCAGTTTCCCGGAAAGGAAAAACTATGGCTACACCTTC.